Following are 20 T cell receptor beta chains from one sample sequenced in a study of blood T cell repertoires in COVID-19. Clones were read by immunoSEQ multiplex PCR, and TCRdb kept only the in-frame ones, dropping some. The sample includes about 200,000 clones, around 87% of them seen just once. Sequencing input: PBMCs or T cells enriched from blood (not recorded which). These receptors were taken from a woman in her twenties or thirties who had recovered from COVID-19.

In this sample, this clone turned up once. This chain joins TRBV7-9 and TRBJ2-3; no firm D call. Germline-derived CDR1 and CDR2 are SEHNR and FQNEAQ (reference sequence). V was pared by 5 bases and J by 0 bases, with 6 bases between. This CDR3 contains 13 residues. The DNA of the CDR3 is TGTGCCAGCAGCCCCGGGAGCACAGATACGCAGTATTTT. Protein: CASSPGSTDTQYF.

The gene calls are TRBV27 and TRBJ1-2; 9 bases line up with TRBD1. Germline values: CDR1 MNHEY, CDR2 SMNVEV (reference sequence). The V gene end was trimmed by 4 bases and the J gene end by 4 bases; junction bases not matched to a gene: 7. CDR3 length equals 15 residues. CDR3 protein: CASSSRTGALYGYTF. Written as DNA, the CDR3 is TGTGCCAGCAGTTCACGGACAGGGGCCCTCTATGGCTACACCTTC.

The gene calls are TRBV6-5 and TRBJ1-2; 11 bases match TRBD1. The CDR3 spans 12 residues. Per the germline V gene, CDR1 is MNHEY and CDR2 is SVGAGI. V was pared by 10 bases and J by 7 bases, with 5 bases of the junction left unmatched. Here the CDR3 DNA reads TGTGCCACCGGGACAGGGGGAGTTGGCTACACCTTC. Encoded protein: CATGTGGVGYTF.

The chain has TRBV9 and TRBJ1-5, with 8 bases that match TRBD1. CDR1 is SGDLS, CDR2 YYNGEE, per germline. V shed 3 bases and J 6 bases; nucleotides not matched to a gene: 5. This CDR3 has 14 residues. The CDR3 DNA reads TGTGCCAGCAGCGCGGACAGGGTATCTCAGCCCCAGCATTTT. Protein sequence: CASSADRVSQPQHF.

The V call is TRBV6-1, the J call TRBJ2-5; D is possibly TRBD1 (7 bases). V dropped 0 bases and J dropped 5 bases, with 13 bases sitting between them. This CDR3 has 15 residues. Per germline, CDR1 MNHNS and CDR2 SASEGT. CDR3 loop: CASSEARDSLETQYF. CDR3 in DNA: TGTGCCAGCAGTGAAGCGCGGGACAGTTTGGAGACCCAGTACTTC.

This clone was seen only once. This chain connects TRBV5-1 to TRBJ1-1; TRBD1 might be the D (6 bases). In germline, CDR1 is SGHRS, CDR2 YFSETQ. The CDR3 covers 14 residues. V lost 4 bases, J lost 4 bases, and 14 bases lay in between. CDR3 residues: CASSTGTRGTEAFF. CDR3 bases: TGCGCCAGCAGCACCGGGACCAGGGGCACTGAAGCTTTCTTT.

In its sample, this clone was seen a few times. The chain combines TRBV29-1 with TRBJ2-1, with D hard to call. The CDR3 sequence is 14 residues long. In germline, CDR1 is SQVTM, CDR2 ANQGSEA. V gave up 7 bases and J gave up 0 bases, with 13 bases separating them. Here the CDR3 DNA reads TGCAGCGCCCCCTACGATGGCTCCTACAATGAGCAGTTCTTC. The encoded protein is CSAPYDGSYNEQFF.

CDR3 nucleotide sequence: TGTGCCAGTAGCACTGTCCCAGGGGGAAACACCATATATTTT. Translating it yields CASSTVPGGNTIYF. The chain uses TRBV19 and TRBJ1-3; D is possibly TRBD1 (5 bases). The CDR3 is made up of 14 amino acids. Germline CDR1 LNHDA, CDR2 SQIVND (reference sequence). Between the trimmed V and J ends, which lost 6 bases and 4 bases, there was a span of 13 bases.

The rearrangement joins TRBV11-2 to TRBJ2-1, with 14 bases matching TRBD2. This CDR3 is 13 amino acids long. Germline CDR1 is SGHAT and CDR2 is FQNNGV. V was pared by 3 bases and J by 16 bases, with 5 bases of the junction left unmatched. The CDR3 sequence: CASSLGLAGEIFF. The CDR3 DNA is TGTGCCAGCAGCTTGGGACTAGCGGGGGAAATTTTCTTC.

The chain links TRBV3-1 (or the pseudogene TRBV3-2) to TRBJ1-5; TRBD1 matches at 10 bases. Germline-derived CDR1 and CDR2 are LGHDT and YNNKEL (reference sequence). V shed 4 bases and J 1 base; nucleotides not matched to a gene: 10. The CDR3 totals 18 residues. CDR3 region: CASSPTGGAGESNQPQHF. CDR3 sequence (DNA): TGTGCCAGCAGCCCGACAGGGGGCGCCGGGGAAAGCAATCAGCCCCAGCATTTT.

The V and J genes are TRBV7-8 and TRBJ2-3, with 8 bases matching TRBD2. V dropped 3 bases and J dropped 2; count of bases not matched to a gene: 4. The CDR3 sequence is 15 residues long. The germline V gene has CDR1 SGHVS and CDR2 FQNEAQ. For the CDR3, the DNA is TGTGCCAGCAGCTTTAGCGGGACCTACACAGATACGCAGTATTTT. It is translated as CASSFSGTYTDTQYF.

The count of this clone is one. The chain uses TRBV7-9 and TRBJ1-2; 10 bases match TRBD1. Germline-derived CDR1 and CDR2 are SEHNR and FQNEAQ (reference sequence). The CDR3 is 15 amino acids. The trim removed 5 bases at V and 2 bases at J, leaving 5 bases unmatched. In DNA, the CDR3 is TGTGCCAGCAGCCCGGGACAGGGGCGGAACTATGGCTACACCTTC. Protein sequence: CASSPGQGRNYGYTF.

The CDR3 sequence: CATSRGRTGDEQYF. The CDR3 DNA is TGTGCCACCAGCAGAGGCCGGACAGGGGACGAGCAGTACTTC. This rearrangement joins TRBV15 to TRBJ2-7; 9 nucleotides agree with TRBD1. Germline V gene data show CDR1 as LNHNV and CDR2 as YYDKDF (reference sequence). V gave up 1 base and J gave up 5 bases; unmatched junction bases: 3. The CDR3 is 14 amino acids.

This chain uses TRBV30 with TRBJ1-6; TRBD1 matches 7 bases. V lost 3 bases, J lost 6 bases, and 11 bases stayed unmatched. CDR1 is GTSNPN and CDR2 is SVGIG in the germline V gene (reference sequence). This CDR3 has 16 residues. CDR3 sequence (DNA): TGTGCCTGGAGGGCGACAGGGACAGCTTTTAATTCACCCCTCCACTTT. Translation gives CAWRATGTAFNSPLHF.

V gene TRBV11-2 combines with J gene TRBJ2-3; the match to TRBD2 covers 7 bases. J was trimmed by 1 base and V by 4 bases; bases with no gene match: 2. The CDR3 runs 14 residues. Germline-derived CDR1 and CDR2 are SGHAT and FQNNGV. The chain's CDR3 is CASSSTSGTDTQYF. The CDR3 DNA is TGTGCCAGCAGCTCAACTAGCGGCACAGATACGCAGTATTTT.

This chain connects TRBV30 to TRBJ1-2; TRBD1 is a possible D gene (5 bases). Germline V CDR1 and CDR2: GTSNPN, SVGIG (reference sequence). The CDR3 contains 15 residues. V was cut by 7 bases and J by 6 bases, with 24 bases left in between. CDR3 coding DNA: TGTGCCTCTGGACGTAGCGGGCGGACAAGAAATGGCTACACCTTC. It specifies CASGRSGRTRNGYTF.

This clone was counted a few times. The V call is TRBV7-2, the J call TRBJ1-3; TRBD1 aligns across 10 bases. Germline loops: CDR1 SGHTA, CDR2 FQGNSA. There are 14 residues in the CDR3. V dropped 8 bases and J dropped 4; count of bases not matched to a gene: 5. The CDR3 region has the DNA TGTGCCAGCGGGACAGGGGAAACCGGAAACACCATATATTTT. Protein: CASGTGETGNTIYF.

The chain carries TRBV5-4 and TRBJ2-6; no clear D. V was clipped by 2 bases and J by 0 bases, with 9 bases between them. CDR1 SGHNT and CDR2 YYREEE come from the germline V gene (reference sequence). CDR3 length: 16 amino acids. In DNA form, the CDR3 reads TGTGCCAGCAGCTTTTTCGTCCTCTCTGGGGCCAACGTCCTGACTTTC. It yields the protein CASSFFVLSGANVLTF.

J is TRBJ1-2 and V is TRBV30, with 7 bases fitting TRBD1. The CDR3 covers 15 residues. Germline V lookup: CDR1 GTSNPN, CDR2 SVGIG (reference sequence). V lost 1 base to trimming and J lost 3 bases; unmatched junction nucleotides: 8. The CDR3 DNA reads TGTGCCTGGAGTGGAAGGGGGCTTGGGTACTATGGCTACACCTTC. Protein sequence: CAWSGRGLGYYGYTF.

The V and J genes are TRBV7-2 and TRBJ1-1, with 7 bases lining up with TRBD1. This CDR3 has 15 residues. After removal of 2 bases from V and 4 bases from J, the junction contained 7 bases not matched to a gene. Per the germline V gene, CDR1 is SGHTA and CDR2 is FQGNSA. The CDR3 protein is CASSLLTGRSTEAFF. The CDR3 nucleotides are TGTGCCAGCAGCTTATTGACAGGGAGAAGCACTGAAGCTTTCTTT.